The sequence of this T cell receptor (beta chain) was determined in a study of blood T cell repertoires in COVID-19. Study context: From the United States, Italy and Spain came samples of acute and convalescent COVID-19.

Authors' data handling: Reference gene primer amplification gave nucleated cell count estimates. TCRdb keeps only in-frame clones here, not all; method: immunoSEQ multiplex PCR. V and J calls and clone size are those listed in that table; D and trimming were worked out from the DNA. The sample lists 200,000 to 300,000 clones; 65% to 90% were seen once. V lost 7 bases, J lost 7 bases, and 9 bases stayed unmatched. The CDR3 extends over 13 amino acids. V is TRBV12-3 or TRBV12-4 and J is TRBJ2-5, with 7 bases fitting TRBD1. Material for sequencing was peripheral blood. This TCR was sampled from a man between 35 and 55 years old who had recovered from COVID-19. DNA for the CDR3: TGTGCCAGCACCAGACAGGGTTTAGGGACCCAGTACTTC. This sequence encodes CASTRQGLGTQYF.